The 30 T cell receptor beta chains below all came from one sample that was sequenced in a study of T cells in tumors after PD-1 blockade. Sequencing used immunoSEQ multiplex PCR; TCRdb keeps in-frame clones, though not all of them. Altogether about 19,000 clones are present, roughly 80% being singletons, with the ten largest covering roughly 25%. Sample: PBMCs, taken after anti-PD-1 therapy. The receptors derive from a human donor with advanced basal cell or squamous cell carcinoma (not recorded which).

This chain links TRBV6-2 or TRBV6-3 with TRBJ2-7; 15 nucleotides match TRBD2. Germline lookup yields CDR1 MNHEY and CDR2 SVGEGT. V gave up 2 bases and J gave up 3 bases; unmatched junction bases: 8. This CDR3 is 18 amino acids long. The CDR3 spells CASSYDGLAGGDFYEQYF. CDR3 bases: TGTGCCAGCAGTTACGACGGACTAGCGGGAGGGGACTTCTACGAGCAGTACTTC.

The chain joins TRBV3-1 (or the pseudogene TRBV3-2) to TRBJ2-3; a possible D gene is TRBD2 (5 bases). The V gene's germline CDR1 is LGHDT and CDR2 YNNKEL (reference sequence). This CDR3 is built from 15 residues. V was shortened by 1 base and J by 10 bases, with 18 bases between the two germline ends. Here the CDR3 DNA reads TGTGCCAGCAGCCAAGGGATCGTGGGAGAGTTTGCGCAGTATTTT. The encoded protein is CASSQGIVGEFAQYF.

This clone was seen only once. This sequence joins TRBV6-5 and TRBJ2-1; TRBD2 matches at 9 bases. Germline V lookup: CDR1 MNHEY, CDR2 SVGAGI. The CDR3 runs to 15 residues. After removal of 5 bases from V and 3 bases from J, the junction contained 5 bases not matched to a gene. The CDR3 is CASSLAGTNYNEQFF. CDR3 DNA sequence: TGTGCCAGCAGTCTAGCGGGAACGAACTACAATGAGCAGTTCTTC.

The rearrangement uses TRBV12-3 or TRBV12-4 and TRBJ2-4; 7 bases agree with TRBD1. The CDR3 is 13 residues long. The ends lost 5 bases at V and 15 bases at J; junction bases unmatched: 13. CDR3 in DNA: TGTGCCAGCAGTCTCCAACCGTTCACAGGGGTGTACTTC. This sequence encodes CASSLQPFTGVYF.

This rearrangement joins TRBV18 to TRBJ1-1; 9 bases line up with TRBD1. Germline loops: CDR1 KGHSH, CDR2 LQKENI. Losses at the gene ends were 4 bases for V and 3 bases for J; bases not matched to a gene: 9. This CDR3 spans 16 amino acids. In DNA, the CDR3 is TGTGCCAGCTCACATTGGAACAGGGGGCGCGACACTGAAGCTTTCTTT. Residues: CASSHWNRGRDTEAFF.

The V and J genes are TRBV6-5 and TRBJ2-5, with D uncertain. Germline CDR1 is MNHEY and CDR2 is SVGAGI. Trimming took off 0 bases at V and 6 bases at J, with 8 bases between the two ends. The CDR3 runs 13 residues. In nucleotides, the CDR3 is TGTGCCAGCAGTTACTCCCACCTTAAGACCCAGTACTTC. This sequence encodes CASSYSHLKTQYF.

In DNA, the CDR3 is TGTGCCAGCAGTGACCTAGGTGCGGAATATGGCTACACCTTC. Protein product: CASSDLGAEYGYTF. J is TRBJ1-2 and V is TRBV2; no definite D call. The CDR3 sequence is 14 residues long. The V end lost 3 bases, the J end lost 5 bases, and 13 bases lay between the germline ends. The V gene's germline CDR1 is SNHLY and CDR2 FYNNEI.

This clone showed up just once. This chain joins TRBV11-3 and TRBJ2-7; TRBD2 agrees at 10 bases. In germline, CDR1 is SGHNT, CDR2 YENEEA. The CDR3 is made up of 15 amino acids. With 2 bases clipped from V and 12 bases from J, the junction kept 13 bases outside the gene matches. CDR3 sequence: CASSLYEASGSRVYF. For the CDR3, the DNA is TGTGCCAGCAGCTTATATGAGGCTAGCGGGAGTCGGGTGTACTTC.

The genes are TRBV18 and TRBJ2-3; 7 bases fit TRBD2. The germline CDR1 and CDR2 sequences are KGHSH and LQKENI. This CDR3 has 16 amino acids. Trimming removed 3 bases from V and 2 bases from J; junction bases left unmatched: 8. The CDR3 bases are TGTGCCAGCTCACCGTCTAGCGGACTAAACACAGATACGCAGTATTTT. It encodes CASSPSSGLNTDTQYF. The full variable domain, completed using reference TRBV18 and TRBJ2-3, is NAGVMQNPRHLVRRRGQEARLRCSPMKGHSHVYWYRQLPEEGLKFMVYLQKENIIDESGMPKERFSAEFPKEGPSILRIQQVVRGDSAAYFCASSPSSGLNTDTQYFGPGTRLTVL.

This rearrangement joins TRBV7-2 to TRBJ1-3; tentatively, D is TRBD1 (5 bases). Germline V CDR1 and CDR2: SGHTA, FQGNSA. Trimming pared 6 bases from V and 0 bases from J, leaving 12 bases between. The CDR3 loop spans 15 amino acids. Written as DNA, the CDR3 is TGTGCCAGCAGTTTTGGAGGGGACTCTGGAAACACCATATATTTT. It is translated as CASSFGGDSGNTIYF.

This clone was detected only once. The V call is TRBV24-1, the J call TRBJ2-3; D might be TRBD1 (8 bases). V gave up 4 bases and J gave up 5 bases, with 21 bases separating them. The CDR3 has 17 amino acids. Germline assignment: CDR1 KGHDR and CDR2 SFDVKD. CDR3 DNA: TGTGCCACCAGTGACTACGGACAGGGAGGGATGGGAGATACGCAGTATTTT. Encoded protein: CATSDYGQGGMGDTQYF.

The chain carries TRBV7-6 and TRBJ1-6; TRBD1 aligns across 7 bases. CDR3 length: 15 residues. The V segment lost 6 bases and the J segment 7 bases; nucleotides outside the gene matches: 9. Germline CDR1 SGHVS, CDR2 FNYEAQ. The CDR3 coding sequence is TGTGCCAGCAGATTGGGGACAGCAGAGAATTCACCCCTCCACTTT. Its translation: CASRLGTAENSPLHF.

The chain combines TRBV24-1 with TRBJ2-5; TRBD2 agrees at 8 bases. CDR1 is KGHDR, CDR2 SFDVKD, per germline. V trimming: 4 bases; J trimming: 2 bases; junction bases outside the gene matches: 8. The CDR3 totals 16 residues. This chain's CDR3 is CATSDPGGAAQETQYF. In DNA form, the CDR3 reads TGTGCCACCAGTGACCCCGGGGGGGCCGCTCAAGAGACCCAGTACTTC.

V gene TRBV7-6 combines with J gene TRBJ1-4, with 10 bases fitting TRBD1. After removal of 8 bases from V and 7 bases from J, the junction contained 7 bases not matched to a gene. Germline loops: CDR1 SGHVS, CDR2 FNYEAQ. There are 14 residues in the CDR3. The CDR3 DNA reads TGTGCCAGCTCCCGGGACAGGGGTACTGAAAAACTGTTTTTT. Amino acid sequence: CASSRDRGTEKLFF. The full variable domain, rest sourced from reference TRBV7-6 and TRBJ1-4, is GAGVSQSPRYKVTKRGQDVALRCDPISGHVSLYWYRQALGQGPEFLTYFNYEAQQDKSGLPNDRFSAERPEGSISTLTIQRTEQRDSAMYRCASSRDRGTEKLFFGSGTQLSVL.

The chain uses TRBV29-1 and TRBJ1-5; D is perhaps TRBD1 (5 bases). The CDR3 is made up of 13 amino acids. Germline V CDR1 and CDR2: SQVTM, ANQGSEA. V lost 4 bases and J 4 bases, leaving 11 bases between the germline ends. This CDR3 is CSVGGGGNQPQHF. The CDR3, as DNA: TGCAGCGTTGGGGGCGGGGGAAATCAGCCCCAGCATTTT.

This chain uses TRBV2 with TRBJ1-2; a weak D match, TRBD1 (5 bases). Germline values: CDR1 SNHLY, CDR2 FYNNEI. Trimming took 6 bases from V and 0 from J, leaving 8 bases between them. CDR3 length equals 13 residues. The CDR3 DNA reads TGTGCCAGCAGGGAGGGGACTAACTATGGCTACACCTTC. Translated, it gives CASREGTNYGYTF.

The rearrangement uses TRBV11-3 and TRBJ2-7; D is possibly TRBD2 (5 bases). Trimming shortened V by 5 bases and J by 7 bases, and 18 bases separated the two germline ends. This CDR3 region has 14 residues. The V gene's germline CDR1 is SGHNT and CDR2 YENEEA. The DNA of the CDR3 is TGTGCCAGCAGCATGCCCGGGTCCCGGGGAGAGCAGTACTTC. This sequence encodes CASSMPGSRGEQYF.

V and J are TRBV14 and TRBJ2-1, with TRBD2 as a possible D gene (7 bases). CDR3 size: 14 residues. Trimming removed 4 bases at V and 8 bases at J, with 15 bases between. Germline V gene sequence: CDR1 SGHDN, CDR2 FVKESK. The DNA for the CDR3 is TGTGCCAGCAGCCGGGGGGGCGTGGTAGATGAGCAGTTCTTC. Translation: CASSRGGVVDEQFF.

The chain employs TRBV19 and TRBJ1-5, with 7 nucleotides matching TRBD1. CDR3 length equals 15 residues. Looked up from germline, CDR1 is LNHDA and CDR2 is SQIVND (reference sequence). V lost 4 bases and J lost 11; bases outside the gene matches: 14. Here the CDR3 DNA reads TGTGCCAGTAGTACCGGGACAGTCAGGGGTAGGTCCCAGCATTTT. It translates to CASSTGTVRGRSQHF.

Comment on this clone: A read error may explain this, as a much larger clone is one base away. The rearrangement links TRBV5-1 to TRBJ2-7, with D perhaps assigned TRBD1 or TRBD2 (5 bases each). From germline, CDR1 is SGHRS and CDR2 YFSETQ. The CDR3 totals 16 residues. This chain's CDR3 is CVSSLGPGPDTYEQYF. DNA of the CDR3: TGCGTCAGCAGCTTGGGACCCGGGCCTGATACCTACGAGCAGTACTTC.

This rearrangement joins TRBV27 to TRBJ2-5; either TRBD1 or TRBD2 may fit D (5 bases each). The V gene lost 9 bases and the J gene lost 1 base, with 18 bases spanning the gap. This CDR3 comprises 15 residues. CDR1 and CDR2 from the germline V gene are MNHEY and SMNVEV (reference sequence). This CDR3 is CASSRGSSSQETQYF. The CDR3 coding sequence is TGTGCCAGTTCCCGGGGCAGTTCTTCCCAAGAGACCCAGTACTTC.

The V and J genes are TRBV9 and TRBJ1-1; 11 bases agree with TRBD1. Losses at the gene ends were 2 bases for V and 4 bases for J; bases not matched to a gene: 4. CDR1 SGDLS and CDR2 YYNGEE come from the germline V gene. The CDR3 extends over 15 amino acids. The CDR3 DNA sequence: TGTGCCAGCAGCGTTTCCGGGACAGGGGGCACTGAAGCTTTCTTT. Encoded protein: CASSVSGTGGTEAFF.

This sequence joins TRBV6-5 and TRBJ1-1; D might be TRBD1 (5 bases). The germline V gene has CDR1 MNHEY and CDR2 SVGAGI. The CDR3 has 14 residues. Trimming shortened V by 2 bases and J by 3 bases, and 10 bases separated the two germline ends. The CDR3 nucleotides are TGTGCCAGCAGTTACGGCAGGGCTGACACTGAAGCTTTCTTT. Its translation is CASSYGRADTEAFF.

The rearrangement joins TRBV6-1 to TRBJ2-1, with 7 bases aligning to TRBD1. Trimming cost V 4 bases and J 7 bases; bases outside gene matches: 13. Germline CDR1 is MNHNS and CDR2 is SASEGT. This CDR3 spans 16 amino acids. This CDR3 is CASSGWGTVKKNEQFF. In nucleotides, the CDR3 is TGTGCCAGCAGTGGCTGGGGGACAGTAAAAAAAAATGAGCAGTTCTTC.

This clone showed up just once. This sequence joins TRBV29-1 and TRBJ2-7; 7 bases line up with TRBD1. V shed 5 bases and J 4 bases; nucleotides not matched to a gene: 8. This CDR3 is built from 13 residues. In germline, CDR1 is SQVTM, CDR2 ANQGSEA. CDR3 nucleotide sequence: TGCAGCGTTCTGACAGGGATGGTGTACGAGCAGTACTTC. The encoded protein is CSVLTGMVYEQYF.

This chain connects TRBV2 to TRBJ2-6; D not certain. V was pared by 8 bases and J by 0 bases, with 11 bases between. Germline V gene lookup returns CDR1 SNHLY and CDR2 FYNNEI. CDR3 length equals 15 residues. CDR3 bases: TGTGCCAGCTCCCGATCGGACTCTGGGGCCAACGTCCTGACTTTC. Translation gives CASSRSDSGANVLTF.

The CDR3 sequence is CASSFNVDSRNEQFF. The CDR3 DNA sequence: TGTGCCAGCAGCTTTAACGTGGACAGCCGGAATGAGCAGTTCTTC. V gene TRBV7-8 combines with J gene TRBJ2-1; perhaps TRBD1 as D (6 bases). Germline CDR1 is SGHVS and CDR2 is FQNEAQ. The CDR3 sequence is 15 residues long. Trimming cost V 3 bases and J 7 bases, with 16 bases left between them.

The chain combines TRBV7-8 with TRBJ2-3; D unclear. CDR1 and CDR2 (germline): SGHVS, FQNEAQ. The CDR3 runs 11 residues. The V end lost 8 bases, the J end lost 1 base, and 4 bases lay between the germline ends. The CDR3 nucleotides read TGTGCCAGCGTGGGCACAGATACGCAGTATTTT. Translation gives CASVGTDTQYF.

By frequency in the sample, this clone is medium-sized. The chain uses TRBV4-1 and TRBJ2-7; D might be TRBD2 (6 bases). Trimming pared 3 bases from V and 0 bases from J, leaving 12 bases between. The CDR3 has 15 amino acids. From germline, CDR1 is MGHRA and CDR2 YSYEKL. The CDR3 bases are TGCGCCAGCAGCCAGAAGGAGGGGACCTCCTACGAGCAGTACTTC. Amino acid sequence: CASSQKEGTSYEQYF.

The chain carries TRBV20-1 and TRBJ2-3, with TRBD1 matching 7 bases. Trimming removed 3 bases from V and 0 bases from J; junction bases left unmatched: 6. The germline CDR1 and CDR2 sequences are DFQATT and SNEGSKA (reference sequence). The CDR3 runs 15 residues. The CDR3 loop is CSASRGTASTDTQYF. DNA of the CDR3: TGCAGTGCTAGTAGGGGGACAGCTAGCACAGATACGCAGTATTTT.